One sample yielded the 14 T cell receptor beta chains listed below, sequenced in a study of CD8 T cells in ankylosing spondylitis. Study conclusions and caveats: Blood from ankylosing spondylitis patients appeared to carry a characteristic roughly eight-variant TCR beta motif.

These receptors have no known antigen. From the 5' RACE reads, TCRdb called clonotypes with MiXCR, one entry per CDR3 protein. The sample consists of fewer than 500,000 distinct CDR3 sequences, about a fifth of them appearing once. Sequenced: blood, either unsorted or a sorted T cell fraction (not recorded which). These receptors came from a male donor with ankylosing spondylitis.

V usage is TRBV5-6 and J usage is TRBJ2-5; D gene ambiguous. The germline V gene has CDR1 SGHDT and CDR2 YYEEEE. V was trimmed by 2 bases and J by 7 bases, leaving 18 bases between them. The CDR3 is 15 amino acids. CDR3 coding DNA: TGTGCCAGCAGCTTAGGCCTCTCCGGGTTGGGGACCCAGTACTTC. It yields the protein CASSLGLSGLGTQYF.

The CDR3 region is CASSWGLTWETQYF. CDR3 in DNA: TGTGCCAGCAGTTGGGGACTTACATGGGAGACCCAGTACTTC. V and J are TRBV7-2 and TRBJ2-5; maybe TRBD2 (6 bases). This CDR3 spans 14 amino acids. Germline V gene lookup returns CDR1 SGHTA and CDR2 FQGNSA. V dropped 6 bases and J dropped 5 bases, with 16 bases sitting between them. Full variable domain (outside the CDR3, taken from reference TRBV7-2 and TRBJ2-5): GAGVSQSPSNKVTEKGKDVELRCDPISGHTALYWYRQSLGQGLEFLIYFQGNSAPDKSGLPSDRFSAERTGGSVSTLTIQRTQQEDSAVYLCASSWGLTWETQYFGPGTRLLVL.

This clonotype was observed a handful of times. The J gene is TRBJ2-7, the V gene TRBV12-3 or TRBV12-4; 9 bases fit TRBD1. Trimming cost V 6 bases and J 5 bases; bases outside gene matches: 8. The CDR3 has 14 amino acids. The CDR3 spells CASSRDRGYDEQYF. The CDR3 DNA sequence: TGTGCCAGCAGCCGAGACAGGGGGTACGACGAGCAGTACTTC.

The table lists this clonotype with a few counts. The rearrangement uses TRBV6-5 and TRBJ1-3, with D perhaps TRBD1 (5 bases). Germline-derived CDR1 and CDR2 are MNHEY and SVGAGI. CDR3 length: 16 amino acids. V was cut by 2 bases and J by 0 bases, with 11 bases left in between. CDR3 DNA sequence: TGTGCCAGCAGTTACACGACAGACTACTCTGGAAACACCATATATTTT. Translating gives CASSYTTDYSGNTIYF.

The table lists this clonotype with a few counts. The chain is built from TRBV7-9 and TRBJ2-2; TRBD1 agrees at 7 bases. The CDR3 spans 17 residues. The V gene end was trimmed by 6 bases and the J gene end by 1 base; junction bases not matched to a gene: 11. Per the germline V gene, CDR1 is SEHNR and CDR2 is FQNEAQ (reference sequence). In DNA form, the CDR3 reads TGTGCCAGCAGTACCAATCCGGGACAGCTGAACACCGGGGAGCTGTTTTTT. This codes for CASSTNPGQLNTGELFF.

At least ten counts were recorded for this clonotype. The chain is built from TRBV12-3 or TRBV12-4 and TRBJ2-7, with D possibly TRBD1 on 7 matching bases. CDR3 length equals 16 residues. V gave up 5 bases and J gave up 0 bases, with 17 bases separating them. The CDR3 bases are TGTGCCAGCAGTCCGACAGGGAGGCGAGGCTCCTACGAGCAGTACTTC. Translation gives CASSPTGRRGSYEQYF.

This clonotype appeared a few times. The chain combines TRBV20-1 with TRBJ1-1; 9 bases line up with TRBD1. J was trimmed by 4 bases and V by 0 bases; bases with no gene match: 6. CDR3 length: 15 amino acids. Germline V CDR1 and CDR2: DFQATT, SNEGSKA (reference sequence). The CDR3 region is CSARDYRGPRTEAFF. The CDR3 region has the DNA TGCAGTGCTAGAGACTACAGGGGGCCGCGCACTGAAGCTTTCTTT.

This chain uses TRBV20-1 with TRBJ2-7; D is possibly TRBD2 (6 bases). The germline gives CDR1 DFQATT, CDR2 SNEGSKA (reference sequence). The CDR3 loop spans 11 amino acids. V gave up 5 bases and J gave up 9 bases, with 14 bases separating them. The CDR3 DNA reads as TGCAGTGCTGGCAGACTAGTTCGGCAGTACTTC. Residues: CSAGRLVRQYF.

This clonotype was picked up many times. The CDR3 loop is CASSLRGGRQPQHF. The DNA of the CDR3 is TGTGCCAGCAGCTTACGTGGGGGTCGACAGCCCCAGCATTTT. The gene calls are TRBV7-2 and TRBJ1-5; D is possibly TRBD1 (5 bases). The CDR3 spans 14 residues. Germline V gives CDR1 SGHTA, CDR2 FQGNSA. V lost 2 bases, J lost 7 bases, and 12 bases lay in between.

The chain carries TRBV28 and TRBJ2-1; weak D call: TRBD2 (6 bases). V lost 5 bases, J lost 5 bases, and 22 bases lay in between. The CDR3 is made up of 17 amino acids. Germline V CDR1 and CDR2: MDHEN, SYDVKM. CDR3 sequence (DNA): TGTGCCAGCAGTACCTACGTCCGGGACTTTCCCAACAATGAGCAGTTCTTC. Translating gives CASSTYVRDFPNNEQFF. The full variable domain, completed using reference TRBV28 and TRBJ2-1, is DVKVTQSSRYLVKRTGEKVFLECVQDMDHENMFWYRQDPGLGLRLIYFSYDVKMKEKGDIPEGYSVSREKKERFSLILESASTNQTSMYLCASSTYVRDFPNNEQFFGPGTRLTVL.

This clonotype was seen a few times. Written as DNA, the CDR3 is TGCAGCGTTGGAAAGCAGCGGGTTGGCGAGACCCAGTACTTC. Its protein is CSVGKQRVGETQYF. The V and J genes are TRBV29-1 and TRBJ2-5, with D possibly TRBD2 on 6 matching bases. V lost 4 bases and J 5 bases, leaving 17 bases between the germline ends. Germline CDR1 and CDR2: SQVTM and ANQGSEA. This CDR3 has 14 amino acids. Full variable domain (outside the CDR3, taken from reference TRBV29-1 and TRBJ2-5): SAVISQKPSRDICQRGTSLTIQCQVDSQVTMMFWYRQQPGQSLTLIATANQGSEATYESGFVIDKFPISRPNLTFSTLTVSNMSPEDSSIYLCSVGKQRVGETQYFGPGTRLLVL.

The DNA for the CDR3 is TGTGCCAGCACCGCTATAGCGGGAGGCCAAGAGACCCAGTACTTC. Translating it yields CASTAIAGGQETQYF. This chain links TRBV12-3 or TRBV12-4 with TRBJ2-5, with 10 bases matching TRBD2. The CDR3 is 15 residues long. V was pared by 7 bases and J by 1 base, with 6 bases of the junction left unmatched.

This sequence joins TRBV7-2 and TRBJ2-3; a possible D gene is TRBD1 (6 bases). V lost 1 base and J 5 bases, leaving 13 bases between the germline ends. Germline lookup yields CDR1 SGHTA and CDR2 FQGNSA. The CDR3 runs 15 residues. The CDR3 reads CASSLVSSRGDTQYF. The DNA for the CDR3 is TGTGCCAGCAGCTTAGTATCCTCCAGGGGAGATACGCAGTATTTT.

This clonotype was counted many times. V and J are TRBV4-3 and TRBJ2-2; a weak D match, TRBD2 (6 bases). CDR1 and CDR2 from the germline V gene are LGHNA and YSLEER. The CDR3 totals 19 residues. V lost 1 base, J lost 4 bases, and 22 bases lay in between. The CDR3, as DNA: TGCGCCAGCAGCCAAGGAGCGGCTAGCGAGGTGGGGAGCACCGGGGAGCTGTTTTTT. Translating gives CASSQGAASEVGSTGELFF.